This T cell receptor beta chain derives from a study of spatial heterogeneity in lung cancer. For the study at large: Raw reads showed each unique TCR and UMI combination turning up more than ten times on average.

Each TCR cDNA molecule carried a unique molecular identifier. TCRdb processed the 5' RACE reads anew with MiXCR; each CDR3 protein has one entry. Of fewer than 15,000 distinct CDR3 sequences listed, 3% to 5% are singletons. As for time point: sample taken at primary tumor resection. TCRs were sequenced from unsorted whole RNA of tumor, nontumor lung or PBMC. Study-wide results and limits: The appearance of ubiquitous expanded tumor TCRs in blood was greater at resection than follow-up.

CDR3 length equals 15 residues. Trimming stripped 0 bases from V and 2 bases from J, with 10 bases between. Germline V lookup: CDR1 SGHRS, CDR2 YFSETQ. Concerning this clonotype: Antigen unknown. This beta chain was picked up by a library intended for alpha chains and is off target, so its count carries little meaning.

Sequenced here: PBMCs, sampled at surgery. This clonotype was sampled from a male donor with early-stage non-small cell lung cancer. The chain combines TRBV5-1 with TRBJ2-3, with D unresolved. The CDR3 spells CASSLASSHTDTQYF. The CDR3 DNA is TGCGCCAGCAGCTTGGCCAGTTCACACACAGATACGCAGTATTTT.